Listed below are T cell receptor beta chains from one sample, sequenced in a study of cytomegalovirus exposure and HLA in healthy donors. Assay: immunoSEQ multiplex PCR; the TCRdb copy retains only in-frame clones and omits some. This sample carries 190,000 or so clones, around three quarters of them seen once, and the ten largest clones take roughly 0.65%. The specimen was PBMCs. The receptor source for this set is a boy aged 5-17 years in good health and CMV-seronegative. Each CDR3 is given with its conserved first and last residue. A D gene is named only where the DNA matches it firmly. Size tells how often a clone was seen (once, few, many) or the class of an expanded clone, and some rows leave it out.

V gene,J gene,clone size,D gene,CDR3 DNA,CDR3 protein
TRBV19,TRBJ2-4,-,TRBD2,TGTGCCAGTAGTAGGAATAGCGGGAGGGCCAAAAACATTCAGTACTTC,CASSRNSGRAKNIQYF
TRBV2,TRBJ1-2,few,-,TGTGCCCAGCTTATATTAAAGGCAGACGAGGCCTACTATGGCTACACCTTC,CAQLILKADEAYYGYTF
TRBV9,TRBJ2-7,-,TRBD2,TGTGCCAGCAGCGTGTCTAGCGGGGGGAGCTACGAGCAGTACTTC,CASSVSSGGSYEQYF
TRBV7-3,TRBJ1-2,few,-,TGTGCCAGCAGCTTCGCCAGGGGCTATGGCTACACCTTC,CASSFARGYGYTF
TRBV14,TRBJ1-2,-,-,TGTGCCAGCAGCCAAGACACAGGGCTCTATGGCTACACCTTC,CASSQDTGLYGYTF
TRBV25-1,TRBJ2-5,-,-,TGTGCCAGCAGGCTCAGCGGGACCCAGTACTTC,CASRLSGTQYF
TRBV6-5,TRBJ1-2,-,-,TGTGTCAGCACCTCATCCACAGGGTTCTATGGCTACACCTTC,CVSTSSTGFYGYTF
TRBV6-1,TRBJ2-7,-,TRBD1,TGTGCCAGCAGTGAAGGGACAGGGTCTCTTGGCGAGCAGTACTTC,CASSEGTGSLGEQYF
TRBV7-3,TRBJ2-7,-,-,TGTGCCAGCAGCTTAACTGCACACAACGAGCAGTACTTC,CASSLTAHNEQYF
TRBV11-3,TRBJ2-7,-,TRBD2,TGTGCCAGCAGCCCCCAAGCGGGAGAGCAGTACTTC,CASSPQAGEQYF
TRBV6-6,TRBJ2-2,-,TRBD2,TGTGCCAGCATTGTCGGGAGGGCTACCGGGGAGCTGTTTTTT,CASIVGRATGELFF
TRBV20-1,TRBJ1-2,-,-,TGCAGTGTGAGTCAGGTACATGGCTACACCTTC,CSVSQVHGYTF
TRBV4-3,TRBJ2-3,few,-,TGCGCCAGCAGCCAAGATTGGGAGCGGCACACAGATACGCAGTATTTT,CASSQDWERHTDTQYF
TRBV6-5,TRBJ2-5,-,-,TGTGCCAGCAGCCCCGCGAGAGAGACCCAGTACTTC,CASSPARETQYF
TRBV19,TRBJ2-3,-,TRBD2,TGTGCCAGTAGTTCCCAAATAGCGGGAGGCGCAGATACGCAGTATTTT,CASSSQIAGGADTQYF
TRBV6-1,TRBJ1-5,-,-,TGTGCCAGCAGTGAATGGGGGGACGGATATCAGCCCCAGCATTTT,CASSEWGDGYQPQHF
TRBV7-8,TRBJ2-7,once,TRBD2,TGTGCCAGCAGCCGAGCCATAAGCGGGGTCAAGTTGGACGAGCAGTACTTC,CASSRAISGVKLDEQYF
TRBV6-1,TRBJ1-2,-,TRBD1,TGTGCCAGCAGTGAATCGGCACAGGGGACTTTCTATGGCTACACCTTC,CASSESAQGTFYGYTF
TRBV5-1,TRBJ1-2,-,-,TGCGCCAGCAGCTTGGGCCAGGGTACCTATGGCTACACCTTC,CASSLGQGTYGYTF
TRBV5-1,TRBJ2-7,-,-,TGCGCCAGCAGCGCGGGACAGACCTACGAGCAGTACTTC,CASSAGQTYEQYF
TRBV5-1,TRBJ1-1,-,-,TGCGCCAGCAGCTTGGCTGCGGGGATGAACACTGAAGCTTTCTTT,CASSLAAGMNTEAFF
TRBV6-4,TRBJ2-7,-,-,TGTGCCAGCAGTGTCCCGACAGCTTATACCTACGAGCAGTACTTC,CASSVPTAYTYEQYF
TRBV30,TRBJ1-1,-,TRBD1,TGTGCCGGGGACAGGGAAGGCCCCAACACTGAAGCTTTCTTT,CAGDREGPNTEAFF
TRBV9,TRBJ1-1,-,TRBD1,TGTGCCAGCAGCGTAGGCAGGGGGGAAGCTTTCTTT,CASSVGRGEAFF
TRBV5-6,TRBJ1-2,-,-,TGTGCCAGCAGCTTGGTCTTCGGGGAAGGCTATGGCTACACCTTC,CASSLVFGEGYGYTF
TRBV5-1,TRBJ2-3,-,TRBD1,TGCGCCAGCAGAAGGACAGGGGGCACAGATACGCAGTATTTT,CASRRTGGTDTQYF
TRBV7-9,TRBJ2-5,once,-,TGTGCCGGCAGCCCCGGGAAGCAAGAGACCCAGTACTTC,CAGSPGKQETQYF
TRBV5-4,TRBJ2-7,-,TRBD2,TGTGCCAGCAGCTCCGGACTAGCGGGAGGCTACGAGCAGTACTTC,CASSSGLAGGYEQYF
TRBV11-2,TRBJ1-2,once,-,TGTGCCAGCAAATCGGGGGGATTGGCCTATGGCTACACCTTC,CASKSGGLAYGYTF
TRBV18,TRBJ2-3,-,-,TGTGCCAGCTCACCAGTCGGGGAGGCCACAGATACGCAGTATTTT,CASSPVGEATDTQYF
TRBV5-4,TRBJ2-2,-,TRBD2,TGTGCCAGCAGCCCCCCGGGGGGTAGAGGGACCGGGGAGCTGTTTTTT,CASSPPGGRGTGELFF
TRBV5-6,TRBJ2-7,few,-,TGTGCCAGCAGCTTGATCCTCCCTACTGACGAGCAGTACTTC,CASSLILPTDEQYF
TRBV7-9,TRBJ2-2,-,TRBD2,TGTTCCAGCAGCTCCCGACTAGCGGGAGTTAAGAGCGGGGAGCTGTTTTTT,CSSSSRLAGVKSGELFF
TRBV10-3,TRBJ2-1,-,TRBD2,TGTGCCATCAGTGAGTCCACTAGCGGGAGCGGAATGAATGAGCAGTTCTTC,CAISESTSGSGMNEQFF
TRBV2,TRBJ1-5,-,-,TGTGCCAGCCGCCTCGGACAGTTTAGCAATCAGCCCCAGCATTTT,CASRLGQFSNQPQHF
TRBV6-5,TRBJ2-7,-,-,TGTGCCAGCAGTTACACGGGGGCCTACGAGCAGTACTTC,CASSYTGAYEQYF
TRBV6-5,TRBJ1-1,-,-,TGTGCCAGCAGTTACTCGCCGCGGGGCGGCACTGAAGCTTTCTTT,CASSYSPRGGTEAFF
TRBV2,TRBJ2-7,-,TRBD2,TGTGCCAGCAGTGCGGCTAGCGGGGGGCCCCACCTCGAGCAGTACTTC,CASSAASGGPHLEQYF
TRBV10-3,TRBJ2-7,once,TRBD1,TGTGCCATCAGTTCCGACAGGGTGGGGTTCCACGAGCAGTACTTC,CAISSDRVGFHEQYF
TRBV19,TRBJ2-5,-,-,TGTGCCAGTAGTGCGGGAAGCCAAGAGACCCAGTACTTC,CASSAGSQETQYF
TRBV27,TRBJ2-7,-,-,TGTGCCAGCAGTTTACCATTTTCCTACGAGCAGTACTTC,CASSLPFSYEQYF
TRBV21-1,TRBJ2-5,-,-,TGTGCCAGCAGCAAAGGGGGAGGACACATACAAGAGACCCAGTACTTC,CASSKGGGHIQETQYF
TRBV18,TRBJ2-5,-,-,TGTGCCAGCTCACCCCAGCCGCGGGACAGCCAAGAGACCCAGTACTTC,CASSPQPRDSQETQYF
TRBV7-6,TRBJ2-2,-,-,TGTGCCAGCACTAAAAGAAGTTCGAACACCGGGGAGCTGTTTTTT,CASTKRSSNTGELFF
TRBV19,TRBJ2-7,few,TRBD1,TGTGCCAGTAGTGTGCCGGGACAGGGGGATTCGCAGTACTTC,CASSVPGQGDSQYF
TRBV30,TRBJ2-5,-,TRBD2,TGTGCCTGGAATGGCGGGGGGGACCAGTACTTC,CAWNGGGDQYF
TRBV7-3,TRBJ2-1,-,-,TGTGCCAGCAGCCTTACCGGGACACAGTTCAATGAGCAGTTCTTC,CASSLTGTQFNEQFF
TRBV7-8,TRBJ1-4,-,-,TGTGCCAGCAGCTTCGGCCCCGACAGCCGAAAACTGTTTTTT,CASSFGPDSRKLFF
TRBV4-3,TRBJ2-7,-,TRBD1,TGCGCCAGCAGCCTCCGGGACAGGGGGTCTTACGAGCAGTACTTC,CASSLRDRGSYEQYF
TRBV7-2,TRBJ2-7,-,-,TGTGCCAGCAGCTTAGCAAGCGGCCGCTCCTACGAGCAGTACTTC,CASSLASGRSYEQYF